This T cell receptor (beta chain) was captured by sequencing in a study of T and B cells in COVID-19 patients. Study as a whole: The recovered patients had mostly mild to moderate COVID-19 with outpatient management.

The table lists this clonotype with many counts. As yet, its antigen is unknown. Whole-study findings and limits: Highly clonal in active COVID-19, TRB repertoires exceeded healthy-donor diversity and richness at recovery. CD4+, regulatory T cell, CD8+ and sorted SARS-CoV-2-responsive or tetramer+ T cells were not yet sequenced.

The CDR3 extends over 15 amino acids. Germline V gene lookup returns CDR1 MNHEY and CDR2 SMNVEV (reference sequence). V lost 5 bases to trimming and J lost 0 bases; unmatched junction nucleotides: 6. Multiplex PCR with BIOMED2 TRB-A/B primer pools amplified TRB rearrangements. TCRdb processed the multiplex PCR reads anew with MiXCR; each CDR3 protein has one entry. The data hold 20,000 to 25,000 distinct CDR3 sequences, with less than 30% observed a single time. From blood, about 250-500 ng of genomic DNA served as TRB template. This receptor was obtained from a human donor who had recovered from COVID-19. What was sequenced was blood. V usage is TRBV27 and J usage is TRBJ2-7; TRBD1 aligns across 8 bases. DNA of the CDR3: TGTGCCAGCAGTAAAGGGGACAGGAGCTCCTACGAGCAGTACTTC. Its protein is CASSKGDRSSYEQYF.